Following are 15 T cell receptor beta chains from one sample sequenced in a study of post-analysis software for immune sequencing data. Overall study results and limits: Controls had lower frequencies than patients of four or five TRBV segments, which included TRBV5-6, TRBV5-1 and TRBV20-1.

These TCRs are of unknown antigen specificity. Unique molecular identifiers were carried by the TCR beta cDNA libraries. TCRdb reprocessed the PCR reads with MiXCR, giving one entry per CDR3 protein. The sample includes hundreds of thousands of distinct CDR3 sequences, 25% to 30% of them seen just once. The sample taken for sequencing was blood. The receptors stem from a girl aged 10-17 years with multiple sclerosis.

This clonotype was found many times. The V call is TRBV6-5, the J call TRBJ2-1, with 7 bases identical to TRBD1. The CDR3 extends over 16 amino acids. After removal of 6 bases from V and 0 bases from J, the junction contained 8 bases not matched to a gene. Looked up from germline, CDR1 is MNHEY and CDR2 is SVGAGI. The chain's CDR3 is CASRQTGTVSYNEQFF. The CDR3 DNA sequence: TGTGCCAGCAGACAAACCGGGACAGTCTCCTACAATGAGCAGTTCTTC.

The CDR3 loop reads CSASQRANYNEQFF. For the CDR3, the DNA is TGCAGTGCTAGCCAGCGGGCCAACTACAATGAGCAGTTCTTC. The rearrangement uses TRBV20-1 and TRBJ2-1; a possible D gene is TRBD2 (6 bases). This CDR3 spans 14 amino acids. Germline values: CDR1 DFQATT, CDR2 SNEGSKA (reference sequence). V lost 3 bases and J lost 3, with 12 bases in between.

The V and J genes are TRBV2 and TRBJ1-5; 9 positions agree with TRBD1. The germline gives CDR1 SNHLY, CDR2 FYNNEI. Losses at the gene ends were 10 bases for V and 6 bases for J; bases not matched to a gene: 10. The CDR3 runs to 14 residues. The CDR3 DNA sequence: TGTGCCACCAAGCCCGGGACAGGGAGTCAGCCCCAGCATTTT. Translated, it gives CATKPGTGSQPQHF.

J is TRBJ2-3 and V is TRBV20-1; 9 nucleotides line up with TRBD2. Trimming cost V 1 base and J 3 bases; bases outside gene matches: 14. Germline-derived CDR1 and CDR2 are DFQATT and SNEGSKA (reference sequence). This CDR3 comprises 18 residues. CDR3 DNA: TGCAGTGCTAGAGCTTATAGCGGGAGTAGCGGCTTGACAGATACGCAGTATTTT. It specifies CSARAYSGSSGLTDTQYF.

The rearrangement links TRBV7-2 to TRBJ2-7; TRBD2 might be the D (6 bases). The germline gives CDR1 SGHTA, CDR2 FQGNSA. The CDR3 has 13 residues. The ends were cut back, 1 base at V and 7 bases at J, with 11 bases in the middle. The CDR3 coding sequence is TGTGCCAGCAGCTTAGTGCCGGGGGAGGAGCAGTACTTC. Translated: CASSLVPGEEQYF.

V gene TRBV10-3 combines with J gene TRBJ1-2; D gene unclear. The V gene's germline CDR1 is ENHRY and CDR2 SYGVKD. CDR3 length: 14 amino acids. Trimming shortened V by 2 bases and J by 8 bases, and 15 bases separated the two germline ends. In DNA form, the CDR3 reads TGTGCCATCAGTGAGGGCAGACCCCCGAGGGGCTACACCTTC. It specifies CAISEGRPPRGYTF.

Many counts were recorded for this clonotype. The genes are TRBV11-2 and TRBJ2-1; D call uncertain. Germline assignment: CDR1 SGHAT and CDR2 FQNNGV. The V end lost 4 bases, the J end lost 6 bases, and 7 bases lay between the germline ends. The CDR3 is 12 amino acids. CDR3 in amino acids: CASSYNFNEQFF. In DNA, the CDR3 is TGTGCCAGCAGCTACAACTTCAATGAGCAGTTCTTC.

This clonotype was recorded a few times. This chain connects TRBV20-1 to TRBJ2-3; 11 bases are a match to TRBD1. V shed 3 bases, J shed 2 bases, and the junction held 16 bases outside the gene matches. This CDR3 has 19 residues. Looked up from germline, CDR1 is DFQATT and CDR2 is SNEGSKA (reference sequence). CDR3 nucleotides: TGCAGTGCTAGGGGGACAGGGGGATCAATCCCTCTGGTCACAGATACGCAGTATTTT. It yields the protein CSARGTGGSIPLVTDTQYF.

This clonotype was seen more than once but under ten times. V usage is TRBV4-3 and J usage is TRBJ2-5; D unclear. The ends were cut back, 0 bases at V and 7 bases at J, with 12 bases in the middle. Germline V gene sequence: CDR1 LGHNA, CDR2 YSLEER. The CDR3 contains 14 residues. The CDR3 here is CASSQDFIRPTQYF. DNA of the CDR3: TGCGCCAGCAGCCAAGATTTCATACGACCGACCCAGTACTTC.

CDR3 DNA sequence: TGTGCCAGCAGCTTTCGACTAGGGCCGGGCTATGAGCAGTTCTTC. It yields the protein CASSFRLGPGYEQFF. This rearrangement joins TRBV7-8 to TRBJ2-7, with D maybe TRBD2 (6 bases). The DNA matches TRBJ2-1 better at its end, which makes the J call doubtful. The CDR3 covers 15 residues. CDR1 and CDR2 (germline): SGHVS, FQNEAQ.

The rearrangement joins TRBV4-1 to TRBJ2-7; D perhaps matches TRBD2 (5 bases). CDR1 MGHRA and CDR2 YSYEKL come from the germline V gene. Trimming cost V 0 bases and J 2 bases, with 14 bases left between them. This CDR3 contains 16 residues. The CDR3 sequence is CASSQEFPAATYEQYF. CDR3 nucleotides: TGCGCCAGCAGCCAAGAGTTCCCAGCGGCAACCTACGAGCAGTACTTC.

This clonotype was seen more than once but under ten times. V is TRBV6-6 and J is TRBJ2-5; no firm D call. V shed 5 bases and J shed 0 bases, with 13 bases lying between them. In germline, CDR1 is MNHNY, CDR2 SVGAGI (reference sequence). This CDR3 is 15 amino acids long. The DNA of the CDR3 is TGTGCCAGCAGTCAGAGTTATGGGTACCAAGAGACCCAGTACTTC. Its protein product is CASSQSYGYQETQYF.

This clonotype has only a few counts. The V and J genes are TRBV27 and TRBJ1-2; D possibly corresponds to TRBD1 (5 bases). Germline V gives CDR1 MNHEY, CDR2 SMNVEV (reference sequence). The V end was cut by 8 bases, the J end by 3 bases, with 10 bases between. The CDR3 extends over 12 amino acids. Written as DNA, the CDR3 is TGTGCCAGCTGGAGGGGCGACTATGGCTACACCTTC. Translating gives CASWRGDYGYTF.

The V call is TRBV18, the J call TRBJ2-7, with 8 bases identical to TRBD2. The germline CDR1 and CDR2 sequences are KGHSH and LQKENI. There are 15 residues in the CDR3. The V and J ends lost 2 bases and 5 bases, in that order; junction bases with no gene match: 8. The CDR3 protein is CASSPEASGFNEQYF. Here the CDR3 DNA reads TGTGCCAGCTCACCAGAGGCTAGCGGGTTCAACGAGCAGTACTTC.

This clonotype has a handful of counts. J is TRBJ2-1 and V is TRBV11-2; possibly TRBD1 for D (7 bases). CDR1 is SGHAT and CDR2 is FQNNGV in the germline V gene. Trimming shortened V by 7 bases and J by 3 bases, and 13 bases separated the two germline ends. The CDR3 is 14 amino acids. The CDR3 here is CASMEGALYNEQFF. For the CDR3, the DNA is TGTGCCAGCATGGAGGGGGCCCTCTACAATGAGCAGTTCTTC.